This TCR beta chain was identified during a study of blood T cells in healthy people across ages. Each donor had 8.5 to 10 milliliters of peripheral blood drawn. Isolated per sample were at least 6.5 million PBMCs. Alongside a J-beta primer mix, a sample-barcoded 5' primer served in a second PCR lasting about 7 to 12 cycles. TCRdb independently ran MiXCR on the 5' RACE reads; one entry per CDR3 protein. The table records 1 million or so distinct CDR3 sequences, under 45% of them present only once. In regard to this clonotype: Its matching antigen is unknown.

CDR3 length: 11 amino acids. The germline V gene encodes CDR1 SGDLS and CDR2 YYNGEE. V lost 3 bases and J 4 bases, leaving 4 bases between the germline ends. Notes on the study in general: Naive T cell percentage showed a strong correlation with the diversity of TCR beta. Diversity estimates from one million T cells were considered underestimates.

Material for sequencing was blood. The clonotype was recovered from a woman aged 55-70 years in good health. The J gene is TRBJ1-2, the V gene TRBV9; D gene unclear. Here the CDR3 DNA reads TGTGCCAGCAGCGCCCCCTATGGCTACACCTTC. The encoded protein is CASSAPYGYTF.